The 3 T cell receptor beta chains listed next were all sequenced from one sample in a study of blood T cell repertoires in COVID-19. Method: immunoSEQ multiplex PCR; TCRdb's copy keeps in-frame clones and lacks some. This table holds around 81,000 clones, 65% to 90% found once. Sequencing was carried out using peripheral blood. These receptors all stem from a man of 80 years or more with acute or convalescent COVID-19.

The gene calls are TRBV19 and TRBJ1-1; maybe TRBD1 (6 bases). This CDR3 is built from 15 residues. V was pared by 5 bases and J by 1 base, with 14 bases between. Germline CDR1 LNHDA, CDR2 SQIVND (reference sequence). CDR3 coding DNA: TGTGCCAGTAGTTCACCGGGACACCCGAACACTGAAGCTTTCTTT. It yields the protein CASSSPGHPNTEAFF.

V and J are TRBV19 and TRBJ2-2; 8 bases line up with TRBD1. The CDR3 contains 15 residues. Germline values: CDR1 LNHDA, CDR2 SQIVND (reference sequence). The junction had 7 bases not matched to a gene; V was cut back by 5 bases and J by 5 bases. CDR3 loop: CASSAGTGNTGELFF. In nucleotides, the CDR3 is TGTGCCAGTAGTGCCGGGACAGGCAATACCGGGGAGCTGTTTTTT.

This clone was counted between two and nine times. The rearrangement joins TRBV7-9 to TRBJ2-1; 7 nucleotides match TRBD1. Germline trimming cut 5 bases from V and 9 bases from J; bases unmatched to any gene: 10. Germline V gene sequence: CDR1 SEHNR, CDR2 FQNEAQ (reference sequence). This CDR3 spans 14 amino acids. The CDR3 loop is CASSPGQAFGEQFF. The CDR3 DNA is TGTGCCAGCAGCCCCGGACAGGCCTTTGGTGAGCAGTTCTTC.